The 18 T cell receptor beta chains below were found in one sample sequenced in a study of shared clonotypes between healthy human individuals. TCRdb keeps only in-frame clones here, not all; method: immunoSEQ multiplex PCR. The sample yields about 680,000 clones, about three quarters seen once. Sample: memory CD4+ T cells sorted from blood. Subset of the sample: CD45RA-negative fraction. All receptors derive from a woman aged 25 to 39 in good health.

The chain's CDR3 is CASSESGTGVYETQYF. CDR3 in DNA: TGTGCCAGCAGTGAATCAGGGACAGGGGTTTACGAGACCCAGTACTTC. The rearrangement uses TRBV25-1 and TRBJ2-5; 10 nucleotides agree with TRBD1. V lost 1 base and J lost 5; bases outside the gene matches: 7. CDR3 size: 16 residues. From germline, CDR1 is MGHDK and CDR2 SYGVNS. Looking up the rest from reference TRBV25-1 and TRBJ2-5 gives the full variable domain: EADIYQTPRYLVIGTGKKITLECSQTMGHDKMYWYQQDPGMELHLIHYSYGVNSTEKGDLSSESTVSRIRTEHFPLTLESARPSHTSQYLCASSESGTGVYETQYFGPGTRLLVL.

This clone came up once. This sequence joins TRBV28 and TRBJ1-2; tentatively, D is TRBD1 (6 bases). Germline loops: CDR1 MDHEN, CDR2 SYDVKM. The V end lost 6 bases, the J end lost 8 bases, and 13 bases lay between the germline ends. The CDR3 consists of 12 residues. CDR3 DNA: TGTGCCAGCAGACAGGGTCCGGGCGGCTACACCTTC. Translation: CASRQGPGGYTF.

The V and J genes are TRBV10-1 and TRBJ2-2; D possibly corresponds to TRBD1 (6 bases). The CDR3 has 13 residues. Germline-derived CDR1 and CDR2 are WNHNN and SYGVQD (reference sequence). Trimming removed 8 bases at V and 0 bases at J, with 7 bases between. The CDR3 bases are TGCGCCAGCGGACAGCCGAACACCGGGGAGCTGTTTTTT. This gives the protein CASGQPNTGELFF.

This clone was counted a few times. The rearrangement joins TRBV28 to TRBJ1-5, with a weak D call TRBD1 (5 bases). From germline, CDR1 is MDHEN and CDR2 SYDVKM. The V gene lost 7 bases and the J gene lost 7 bases, with 11 bases spanning the gap. CDR3 length: 12 residues. CDR3 in amino acids: CASTRREQPQHF. CDR3 in DNA: TGTGCCAGCACCCGCAGGGAGCAGCCCCAGCATTTT.

This chain uses TRBV13 with TRBJ2-7; 9 nucleotides align to TRBD2. With 3 bases clipped from V and 2 bases from J, the junction kept 5 bases outside the gene matches. The CDR3 contains 15 residues. CDR1 is PRHDT and CDR2 is FYEKMQ in the germline V gene (reference sequence). In nucleotides, the CDR3 is TGTGCCAGCAGCTTTTGGGCGGGAGGGACCTACGAGCAGTACTTC. This gives the protein CASSFWAGGTYEQYF.

V gene TRBV7-6 combines with J gene TRBJ2-3; 11 nucleotides agree with TRBD2. Unmatched junction bases numbered 10, after V lost 2 bases and J lost 3 bases. The CDR3 is 18 residues long. Germline V CDR1 and CDR2: SGHVS, FNYEAQ. CDR3 protein: CASSLILAGAGETDTQYF. The CDR3 DNA reads as TGTGCCAGCAGCTTAATACTAGCGGGAGCGGGTGAGACAGATACGCAGTATTTT.

The genes are TRBV28 and TRBJ1-2; 8 bases are shared with TRBD1. V lost 5 bases and J lost 7; bases outside the gene matches: 9. Germline CDR1 and CDR2: MDHEN and SYDVKM. This CDR3 is 14 amino acids long. CDR3 sequence: CASSREDRASGYTF. CDR3 DNA: TGTGCCAGCAGTCGGGAGGACAGGGCCTCTGGCTACACCTTC.

This chain links TRBV5-6 with TRBJ1-4; 8 bases map to TRBD1. The trim removed 4 bases at V and 7 bases at J, leaving 9 bases unmatched. CDR1 SGHDT and CDR2 YYEEEE come from the germline V gene. CDR3 length: 15 residues. Here the CDR3 reads CASSGGPGGSEKLFF. For the CDR3, the DNA is TGTGCCAGCAGCGGCGGGCCAGGGGGCTCTGAAAAACTGTTTTTT. Drawing the rest from reference TRBV5-6 and TRBJ1-4, the complete variable domain is DAGVTQSPTHLIKTRGQQVTLRCSPKSGHDTVSWYQQALGQGPQFIFQYYEEEERQRGNFPDRFSGHQFPNYSSELNVNALLLGDSALYLCASSGGPGGSEKLFFGSGTQLSVL.

The chain is built from TRBV27 and TRBJ2-4, with D perhaps TRBD1 or TRBD2 (5 bases each). This CDR3 is 15 amino acids long. Germline loops: CDR1 MNHEY, CDR2 SMNVEV (reference sequence). V was pared by 2 bases and J by 4 bases, with 12 bases between. CDR3: CASSLKGPVKNIQYF. The CDR3 DNA is TGTGCCAGCAGTTTAAAGGGACCCGTTAAAAACATTCAGTACTTC.

The chain combines TRBV10-1 with TRBJ1-1; D is possibly TRBD1 (5 bases). Trimming took off 8 bases at V and 0 bases at J, with 16 bases between the two ends. Germline V gene lookup returns CDR1 WNHNN and CDR2 SYGVQD (reference sequence). This CDR3 contains 15 residues. The CDR3 DNA sequence: TGCGCCAGCCCGGGGAAGGGACCGCTGAACACTGAAGCTTTCTTT. It encodes CASPGKGPLNTEAFF.

This clone was recorded a few times. This rearrangement joins TRBV10-1 to TRBJ2-3; D remains unclear. The ends were cut back, 6 bases at V and 5 bases at J, with 12 bases in the middle. CDR1 WNHNN and CDR2 SYGVQD come from the germline V gene (reference sequence). CDR3 size: 13 residues. CDR3 nucleotides: TGCGCCAGCAGGCTATCCATGAGAGATACGCAGTATTTT. Protein product: CASRLSMRDTQYF.

The chain carries TRBV28 and TRBJ1-1, with D maybe TRBD1 (5 bases). The CDR3 covers 14 residues. V shed 1 base and J shed 3 bases, with 9 bases lying between them. Per the germline V gene, CDR1 is MDHEN and CDR2 is SYDVKM. The DNA for the CDR3 is TGTGCCAGCAGTTTATCAGGGAGGCACACTGAAGCTTTCTTT. This encodes CASSLSGRHTEAFF.

A word on this clone: This clone may be a read error of a much larger clone one base away. This chain connects TRBV6-5 to TRBJ2-3; D uncertain. The V gene's germline CDR1 is MNHEY and CDR2 SVGAGI. The V end lost 6 bases, the J end lost 0 bases, and 4 bases lay between the germline ends. The CDR3 contains 12 residues. The CDR3 loop is CASRSSTDTQYF. For the CDR3, the DNA is TGTGCCAGCAGGTCTAGCACAGATACGCAGTATTTT.

V gene TRBV27 combines with J gene TRBJ1-2, with D possibly TRBD1 on 5 matching bases. Per the germline V gene, CDR1 is MNHEY and CDR2 is SMNVEV (reference sequence). V gave up 2 bases and J gave up 2 bases, with 12 bases separating them. CDR3 length: 15 residues. The chain's CDR3 is CASSLGGRRNYGYTF. The DNA of the CDR3 is TGTGCCAGCAGTTTAGGGGGGAGGCGGAACTATGGCTACACCTTC.

The gene calls are TRBV4-1 and TRBJ2-5, with D possibly being TRBD2 (6 bases). The J call could be wrong; TRBJ2-7 is a better fit for the DNA end. The germline gives CDR1 MGHRA, CDR2 YSYEKL. The CDR3 has 15 residues. The CDR3 protein is CASSSIRDSYYEQYF. The CDR3 DNA sequence: TGCGCCAGCAGCTCAATACGGGACTCTTACTACGAGCAGTACTTC.

There are many counts of this clone. The chain is built from TRBV27 and TRBJ2-2; D is possibly TRBD2 (6 bases). Germline V lookup: CDR1 MNHEY, CDR2 SMNVEV (reference sequence). Trimming took 2 bases from V and 4 from J, leaving 8 bases between them. The CDR3 length is 14 residues. This CDR3 is CASSLLASTGELFF. DNA of the CDR3: TGTGCCAGCAGTTTACTAGCGAGCACCGGGGAGCTGTTTTTT.

This clone was recorded once. The chain uses TRBV6-1 and TRBJ2-5; tentative D call: TRBD1 (7 bases). This CDR3 contains 14 residues. V lost 1 base to trimming and J lost 4 bases, with 10 bases between them. The germline CDR1 and CDR2 sequences are MNHNS and SASEGT. The DNA of the CDR3 is TGTGCCAGCAGTGAAGGTCAGGGGGGAGAGACCCAGTACTTC. It is translated as CASSEGQGGETQYF.

This chain links TRBV27 with TRBJ2-7; 7 nucleotides align to TRBD2. This CDR3 is 14 amino acids long. J gave up 9 bases and V 5 bases, and 13 bases lay outside the gene matches. Germline V CDR1 and CDR2: MNHEY, SMNVEV (reference sequence). The CDR3 coding sequence is TGTGCCAGCAGTGCCTGGGACGGGGGGATCCGGCAGTACTTC. It codes for CASSAWDGGIRQYF.